One and the same sample provided the 24 T cell receptor beta chains below, sequenced in a study of CD8+CD57+ T cells in acquired aplastic anemia. Before being chosen for sequencing, patients had shown CD8+CD57+ cell expansion by flow cytometry. Profiling that covered TCR beta VDJ and CDR3 relied on genomic DNA as its template. TCRdb re-derived calls from the reads in MiXCR, one entry per CDR3 protein. The table has roughly 200,000 distinct CDR3 sequences, roughly 65% seen once. The sample was sorted CD4+, CD8+, or CD8+CD57+ T cells (not recorded which) from PBMCs. These receptor sequences come from a human donor with aplastic anemia.

The chain couples TRBV5-1 to TRBJ1-2, with D hard to call. The CDR3 has 12 amino acids. The V end lost 0 bases, the J end lost 8 bases, and 8 bases lay between the germline ends. CDR1 and CDR2 (germline): SGHRS, YFSETQ. CDR3 loop: CASSLETMGYTF. The CDR3 nucleotides read TGCGCCAGCAGCTTGGAGACTATGGGCTACACCTTC. The full variable domain, in which reference TRBV5-1 and TRBJ1-2 provide the parts outside the CDR3, is KAGVTQTPRYLIKTRGQQVTLSCSPISGHRSVSWYQQTPGQGLQFLFEYFSETQRNKGNFPGRFSGRQFSNSRSEMNVSTLELGDSALYLCASSLETMGYTFGSGTRLTVV.

The genes are TRBV7-6 and TRBJ2-1, with D perhaps TRBD2 (7 bases). There are 15 residues in the CDR3. With 4 bases removed from V and 0 bases from J, the gap between germline ends came to 10 bases. Germline V lookup: CDR1 SGHVS, CDR2 FNYEAQ. CDR3 region: CASSSGGHSYNEQFF. The CDR3 nucleotides read TGTGCCAGCAGCTCGGGGGGACACTCCTACAATGAGCAGTTCTTC. The entire variable domain, with the rest obtained from reference TRBV7-6 and TRBJ2-1, is as follows: GAGVSQSPRYKVTKRGQDVALRCDPISGHVSLYWYRQALGQGPEFLTYFNYEAQQDKSGLPNDRFSAERPEGSISTLTIQRTEQRDSAMYRCASSSGGHSYNEQFFGPGTRLTVL.

In this sample, this clonotype turned up many times. The chain links TRBV5-8 to TRBJ1-4; 7 positions match TRBD1. Trimming removed 1 base from V and 8 bases from J; junction bases left unmatched: 14. CDR1 SGHTS and CDR2 YDEGEE come from the germline V gene. The CDR3 length is 17 residues. The CDR3 DNA reads TGTGCCAGCAGCTTGCATCCTAACGACAGGGAAGGAGAAAAACTGTTTTTT. Its translation is CASSLHPNDREGEKLFF.

This sequence joins TRBV7-2 and TRBJ2-3; a possible D gene is TRBD2 (6 bases). Germline loops: CDR1 SGHTA, CDR2 FQGNSA. This CDR3 region has 16 residues. The V and J ends lost 1 base and 1 base respectively, with 12 bases between them. In DNA, the CDR3 is TGTGCCAGCAGCTTAGTGGTGGGGGGAGGCACAGATACGCAGTATTTT. Protein sequence: CASSLVVGGGTDTQYF.

V and J are TRBV20-1 and TRBJ2-7; 7 bases are a match to TRBD2. With V trimmed by 5 bases and J by 2 bases, 9 bases remained unmatched. From germline, CDR1 is DFQATT and CDR2 SNEGSKA (reference sequence). The CDR3 runs to 14 residues. CDR3 bases: TGCAGTGCTCCTCCGTCCCGGGAGGCCTACGAGCAGTACTTC. Its protein is CSAPPSREAYEQYF.

This clonotype was picked up a small number of times. V usage is TRBV20-1 and J usage is TRBJ2-5; D may correspond to TRBD1 or TRBD2 (5 bases each). V was clipped by 1 base and J by 5 bases, with 17 bases between them. Germline CDR1 DFQATT, CDR2 SNEGSKA (reference sequence). The CDR3 spans 15 residues. The DNA for the CDR3 is TGCAGTGCTAGAGGGGGGTACGACGGGATGGAGACCCAGTACTTC. This gives the protein CSARGGYDGMETQYF.

CDR3 loop: CASRGGDETQYF. The CDR3 DNA is TGTGCCAGTAGAGGGGGGGACGAGACCCAGTACTTC. This chain connects TRBV19 to TRBJ2-5, with a weak D call TRBD2 (7 bases). Per germline, CDR1 LNHDA and CDR2 SQIVND (reference sequence). This CDR3 has 12 residues. The V end was cut by 6 bases, the J end by 5 bases, with 10 bases between.

The sample holds a few counts of this clonotype. This chain joins TRBV12-3 or TRBV12-4 and TRBJ2-2, with D hard to call. V was trimmed by 6 bases and J by 4 bases, leaving 21 bases between them. The CDR3 runs to 17 residues. The DNA for the CDR3 is TGTGCCAGCAGCCAAATGACAAATGCCCCCCCCACCGGGGAGCTGTTTTTT. It translates to CASSQMTNAPPTGELFF.

CDR3 bases: TGTGCCAGCAGTCCTACCGGGACAGGGGGTCACTATGGCTACACCTTC. It encodes CASSPTGTGGHYGYTF. The rearrangement uses TRBV12-3 or TRBV12-4 and TRBJ1-2; TRBD1 matches at 11 bases. This CDR3 region has 16 residues. J gave up 3 bases and V 5 bases, and 8 bases lay outside the gene matches.

In regard to this clonotype: One junction end disagrees with the germline gene, perhaps due to a read error. This chain joins TRBV11-3 and TRBJ2-3, with D perhaps matching TRBD1 or TRBD2 (5 bases each). This CDR3 has 13 residues. The germline V gene encodes CDR1 SGHNT and CDR2 YENEEA. This CDR3 is CANSVGAGRAQYF. For the CDR3, the DNA is TGTGCCAACAGCGTAGGGGCGGGCAGGGCGCAGTATTTT.

This clonotype was observed many times. The CDR3 loop reads CASSFQVPMGYTF. The CDR3 coding sequence is TGTGCCAGCAGTTTCCAAGTCCCGATGGGGTACACCTTC. The chain combines TRBV12-3 or TRBV12-4 with TRBJ1-2; D gene uncertain. CDR3 length equals 13 residues. The V gene lost 3 bases and the J gene lost 11 bases, with 16 bases spanning the gap.

There are many counts of this clonotype. V and J are TRBV12-3 or TRBV12-4 and TRBJ2-7, with a tentative D call TRBD2 (6 bases). V gave up 9 bases and J gave up 5 bases, with 17 bases separating them. The CDR3 length is 13 residues. The CDR3 DNA is TGTGCCAGACACCTCGGGAGCCGGCACGAGCAGTACTTC. Translating gives CARHLGSRHEQYF.

The chain is built from TRBV2 and TRBJ2-3; TRBD2 agrees at 14 bases. Looked up from germline, CDR1 is SNHLY and CDR2 is FYNNEI. V lost 5 bases and J lost 8; bases outside the gene matches: 9. This CDR3 is 16 amino acids long. The chain's CDR3 is CASSFGLGTSGSTQYF. CDR3 DNA: TGTGCCAGCAGTTTTGGTTTGGGGACTAGCGGGAGTACGCAGTATTTT.

This clonotype was seen many times. The V gene is TRBV7-6, the J gene TRBJ1-1; D ambiguous. V gave up 5 bases and J gave up 1 base, with 14 bases separating them. CDR3 length equals 15 residues. The germline V gene has CDR1 SGHVS and CDR2 FNYEAQ. CDR3 amino acids: CASSQPRGRNTEAFF. For the CDR3, the DNA is TGTGCCAGCAGCCAGCCGAGAGGAAGGAACACTGAAGCTTTCTTT.

The rearrangement links TRBV7-8 to TRBJ2-2; D remains ambiguous. Germline V CDR1 and CDR2: SGHVS, FQNEAQ. Trimming left V 1 base short and J 7 bases short, with 7 bases between. The CDR3 extends over 13 amino acids. CDR3 residues: CASSLVLVGELFF. The CDR3 nucleotides are TGTGCCAGCAGCTTAGTCTTGGTCGGGGAGCTGTTTTTT. Drawing the rest from reference TRBV7-8 and TRBJ2-2, the complete variable domain is GAGVSQSPRYKVAKRGQDVALRCDPISGHVSLFWYQQALGQGPEFLTYFQNEAQLDKSGLPSDRFFAERPEGSVSTLKIQRTQQEDSAVYLCASSLVLVGELFFGEGSRLTVL.

This clonotype has at least ten counts. The CDR3 here is CASSLDGPGVPLHF. Written as DNA, the CDR3 is TGTGCCAGCAGCTTAGACGGCCCTGGTGTACCCCTCCACTTT. The chain employs TRBV7-9 and TRBJ1-6, with D hard to call. Germline lookup yields CDR1 SEHNR and CDR2 FQNEAQ (reference sequence). The CDR3 is 14 amino acids. V lost 1 base, J lost 12 bases, and 13 bases lay in between.

Ten or more counts support this clonotype. V and J are TRBV6-5 and TRBJ2-4; TRBD2 matches 10 bases. V lost 5 bases to trimming and J lost 3 bases; unmatched junction nucleotides: 10. Per the germline V gene, CDR1 is MNHEY and CDR2 is SVGAGI. The CDR3 loop spans 17 amino acids. The CDR3 DNA is TGTGCCAGCAGTCCCCGTAGCGAGCGGGGGGGCAAAAACATTCAGTACTTC. This codes for CASSPRSERGGKNIQYF.

This clonotype was found a few times. The chain links TRBV19 to TRBJ1-3; TRBD1 might be the D (5 bases). V dropped 7 bases and J dropped 4 bases, with 20 bases sitting between them. CDR1 and CDR2 from the germline V gene are LNHDA and SQIVND (reference sequence). CDR3 length: 16 residues. The CDR3 DNA is TGTGCCAGTACAGCAACGCGCAGGGCAGGAGGAAACACCATATATTTT. Translated, it gives CASTATRRAGGNTIYF.

This clonotype was seen ten or more times. V is TRBV25-1 and J is TRBJ1-1, with D possibly matching TRBD1 (5 bases). The CDR3 sequence is 18 residues long. V gave up 2 bases and J gave up 1 base, with 20 bases separating them. Looked up from germline, CDR1 is MGHDK and CDR2 is SYGVNS. The CDR3 loop is CASSEMPTRGGRNTEAFF. The CDR3 DNA reads as TGTGCCAGCAGTGAAATGCCCACGAGGGGAGGGAGGAACACTGAAGCTTTCTTT.

This clonotype was detected ten times or more. The V call is TRBV12-3 or TRBV12-4, the J call TRBJ2-7, with a tentative D call TRBD2 (5 bases). This CDR3 has 12 amino acids. V lost 2 bases, J lost 6 bases, and 8 bases lay in between. The CDR3 region has the DNA TGTGCCAGCAGTTTAATAGGGAGCGAGCAGTACTTC. Translated: CASSLIGSEQYF.

This clonotype has just a few counts. The chain recombines TRBV2 with TRBJ2-7, with 16 bases lining up with TRBD2. J was trimmed by 6 bases and V by 6 bases; bases with no gene match: 8. CDR1 SNHLY and CDR2 FYNNEI come from the germline V gene. This CDR3 has 16 amino acids. The CDR3: CASRSGTSGRGGEQYF. The CDR3 DNA sequence: TGTGCCAGCAGATCCGGGACTAGCGGGAGGGGGGGCGAGCAGTACTTC.

This clonotype has more than one count but fewer than ten. The gene calls are TRBV10-3 and TRBJ2-5; 7 positions match TRBD1. There are 13 residues in the CDR3. V dropped 6 bases and J dropped 4; count of bases not matched to a gene: 5. CDR1 ENHRY and CDR2 SYGVKD come from the germline V gene. The CDR3 bases are TGTGCCATCAGCGACAGGGAAGGAGAGACCCAGTACTTC. This sequence encodes CAISDREGETQYF.

This clonotype was seen repeatedly, ten times or more. This chain joins TRBV7-6 and TRBJ1-6; D remains unclear. The length of the CDR3 is 15 residues. Trimming removed 5 bases at V and 8 bases at J, with 16 bases between. Germline V gene data show CDR1 as SGHVS and CDR2 as FNYEAQ. CDR3 sequence (DNA): TGTGCCAGCAGCCCATATCTGGGGAACGATTCACCCCTCCACTTT. Translation gives CASSPYLGNDSPLHF.

The rearrangement joins TRBV10-3 to TRBJ2-7; 8 bases map to TRBD1. This CDR3 is 18 amino acids long. Germline lookup yields CDR1 ENHRY and CDR2 SYGVKD. The V segment lost 4 bases and the J segment 0 bases; nucleotides outside the gene matches: 14. For the CDR3, the DNA is TGTGCCATCAGTGGGCGGCATAGACAGGGGACAGACTCCTACGAGCAGTACTTC. Translation gives CAISGRHRQGTDSYEQYF.